This TCR beta chain was recovered during a study of T cell responses to AZD1222 COVID-19 vaccine. Findings and limits, study-wide: Baseline serology detected seropositivity in only six AZD1222 recipients.

Generated by immunoSEQ multiplex PCR, the TCRdb table keeps only in-frame clones and is missing some. This sample has approximately 150,000 clones; 80% to 95% occur once, and the top ten carry about 2.5%. A remark on this clone: Its target is unknown.

V lost 3 bases, J lost 0 bases, and 1 base stayed unmatched. Germline V CDR1 and CDR2: LNHNV, YYDKDF (reference sequence). The CDR3 is 14 amino acids. This chain joins TRBV15 and TRBJ2-7; 8 bases align to TRBD1. The sample consisted of peripheral blood, taken on day 0 of AZD1222 vaccination. This receptor was obtained from an adult in good health. The CDR3 sequence: CATSRDRASYEQYF. CDR3 bases: TGTGCCACCAGCAGGGACAGGGCCTCCTACGAGCAGTACTTC. Combining the CDR3 with reference TRBV15 and TRBJ2-7 gives the whole variable domain DAMVIQNPRYQVTQFGKPVTLSCSQTLNHNVMYWYQQKSSQAPKLLFHYYDKDFNNEADTPDNFQSRRPNTSFCFLDIRSPGLGDTAMYLCATSRDRASYEQYFGPGTRLTVT.